The 10 T cell receptor beta chains given below trace back to one sample, sequenced in a study of shared clonotypes between healthy human individuals. TCRdb keeps only in-frame clones here, not all; method: immunoSEQ multiplex PCR. Counted here are 2 million to 2.5 million clones, about 92% occurring once; the ten biggest clones make up 0.39%. Specimen: naive CD4+ T cells from PBMCs. This sample's subset: CD45RA+ positively selected. The receptors were sampled from a young man in good health. Some clones in this sample may be carry-over from other donors' samples.

In this sample, this clone turned up once. The CDR3, as DNA: TGTGCCTGGAGTGTACGTGGACTTCTGGGCGAAAAACTGTTTTTT. Residues: CAWSVRGLLGEKLFF. The V call is TRBV30, the J call TRBJ1-4; D gene uncertain. The germline V gene has CDR1 GTSNPN and CDR2 SVGIG (reference sequence). The V gene lost 0 bases and the J gene lost 8 bases, with 16 bases spanning the gap. The CDR3 totals 15 residues.

This chain links TRBV7-2 with TRBJ2-1; 7 bases are a match to TRBD2. In germline, CDR1 is SGHTA, CDR2 FQGNSA. The CDR3 extends over 15 amino acids. Trimming took 1 base from V and 5 from J; bases not matched to a gene: 5. CDR3: CASSLVASGNNEQFF. The CDR3 region has the DNA TGTGCCAGCAGCTTAGTGGCTAGCGGAAACAATGAGCAGTTCTTC. Complete variable domain (other parts from reference TRBV7-2 and TRBJ2-1): GAGVSQSPSNKVTEKGKDVELRCDPISGHTALYWYRQSLGQGLEFLIYFQGNSAPDKSGLPSDRFSAERTGGSVSTLTIQRTQQEDSAVYLCASSLVASGNNEQFFGPGTRLTVL.

V gene TRBV7-9 combines with J gene TRBJ2-5; D perhaps matches TRBD1 (6 bases). The CDR3 runs to 14 residues. Germline-derived CDR1 and CDR2 are SEHNR and FQNEAQ (reference sequence). Trimming removed 5 bases at V and 5 bases at J, with 15 bases between. This CDR3 is CASSASGVRETQYF. Written as DNA, the CDR3 is TGTGCCAGCAGCGCTTCAGGGGTCCGGGAGACCCAGTACTTC. Filled out from reference TRBV7-9 and TRBJ2-5, the complete variable domain reads DTGVSQNPRHKITKRGQNVTFRCDPISEHNRLYWYRQTLGQGPEFLTYFQNEAQLEKSRLLSDRFSAERPKGSFSTLEIQRTEQGDSAMYLCASSASGVRETQYFGPGTRLLVL.

The chain recombines TRBV6-1 with TRBJ1-2; 11 bases line up with TRBD1. The CDR3 totals 14 residues. Germline V gene lookup returns CDR1 MNHNS and CDR2 SASEGT. V trimming: 6 bases; J trimming: 8 bases; junction bases outside the gene matches: 8. CDR3 nucleotides: TGTGCCAGCAGGGACAGGGGGCCTCTCCGCGGCTACACCTTC. This translates into CASRDRGPLRGYTF.

This clone was found once. The chain joins TRBV28 to TRBJ1-1; possibly TRBD1 for D (6 bases). Trimming pared 6 bases from V and 4 bases from J, leaving 21 bases between. Germline CDR1 MDHEN, CDR2 SYDVKM. CDR3 length: 16 amino acids. The CDR3 region has the DNA TGTGCCAGCAGCCAAGGGGGGGGATATAGTAGCACTGAAGCTTTCTTT. Its translation is CASSQGGGYSSTEAFF.

This clone was seen a single time. V gene TRBV2 combines with J gene TRBJ2-2, with a possible D match to TRBD1 (6 bases). CDR3 size: 14 residues. Germline V CDR1 and CDR2: SNHLY, FYNNEI. The V gene lost 5 bases and the J gene lost 1 base, with 8 bases spanning the gap. CDR3 sequence: CASSLTGNTGELFF. CDR3 in DNA: TGTGCCAGCAGTTTGACAGGGAACACCGGGGAGCTGTTTTTT.

The chain has TRBV7-2 and TRBJ2-7; no firm D call. Trimming cost V 5 bases and J 3 bases, with 8 bases left between them. The CDR3 totals 12 residues. In germline, CDR1 is SGHTA, CDR2 FQGNSA. The CDR3 loop is CASSPRRYEQYF. Here the CDR3 DNA reads TGTGCCAGCAGCCCCCGCCGCTACGAGCAGTACTTC.

The chain uses TRBV6-5 and TRBJ1-1, with a weak D call TRBD1 (6 bases). This CDR3 spans 15 amino acids. Trimming took 5 bases from V and 6 from J, leaving 19 bases between them. Germline V lookup: CDR1 MNHEY, CDR2 SVGAGI. The CDR3: CASSTHNRALPEAFF. In nucleotides, the CDR3 is TGTGCCAGCAGTACACACAACAGGGCTCTCCCTGAAGCTTTCTTT.

This chain links TRBV4-1 with TRBJ2-6, with a possible D match to TRBD2 (7 bases). V lost 3 bases and J lost 2, with 23 bases in between. CDR1 MGHRA and CDR2 YSYEKL come from the germline V gene. The CDR3 runs 20 residues. The DNA of the CDR3 is TGCGCCAGCAGCCAGCTATACCGGGGGGCGGCTGACACTGGGGCCAACGTCCTGACTTTC. Encoded protein: CASSQLYRGAADTGANVLTF.

On this clone: The sample holds other DNA sequences that translate to the same CDR3. The chain joins TRBV11-2 to TRBJ2-1; D not certain. Trimming removed 2 bases at V and 7 bases at J, with 9 bases between. This CDR3 spans 13 amino acids. The germline CDR1 and CDR2 sequences are SGHAT and FQNNGV. The DNA for the CDR3 is TGTGCCAGCAGCTTACTAGGCAGGAATGAGCAGTTCTTC. As protein: CASSLLGRNEQFF.